This passage covers 19 T cell receptor beta chains from one sample sequenced in a study of shared clonotypes between healthy human individuals. This table comes from immunoSEQ multiplex PCR, and its TCRdb copy is limited to in-frame clones, with some not included. This table has about 300,000 clones, around 74% appearing once. Sequenced input: memory CD4+ T cells sorted from blood. The subset denotes: CD45RA-negative fraction. These receptors all stem from a man under 40 in good health.

The chain combines TRBV18 with TRBJ2-6; D unresolved. The germline V gene encodes CDR1 KGHSH and CDR2 LQKENI. This CDR3 region has 18 residues. Trimming took off 8 bases at V and 0 bases at J, with 20 bases between the two ends. CDR3 residues: CASGVTADTRSGANVLTF. Written as DNA, the CDR3 is TGTGCCAGCGGGGTTACGGCAGATACCCGCTCTGGGGCCAACGTCCTGACTTTC.

J is TRBJ2-7 and V is TRBV28; possible D gene TRBD2, 6 bases. The V gene's germline CDR1 is MDHEN and CDR2 SYDVKM. CDR3 size: 16 residues. The V end was cut by 6 bases, the J end by 3 bases, with 21 bases between. The CDR3 coding sequence is TGTGCCAGCAGCCTCATCCCCGGGACCGGGGGCTACGAGCAGTACTTC. This sequence encodes CASSLIPGTGGYEQYF.

The chain is built from TRBV6-6 and TRBJ1-1; no definite D call. The ends were cut back, 2 bases at V and 4 bases at J, with 11 bases in the middle. The length of the CDR3 is 14 residues. Germline V gene data show CDR1 as MNHNY and CDR2 as SVGAGI (reference sequence). The CDR3 nucleotides read TGTGCCAGCAGTTACGGTGGGATGAGCACTGAAGCTTTCTTT. Translating it yields CASSYGGMSTEAFF.

Of note for this clone: This CDR3 is also generated by other DNA sequences in the sample. The chain uses TRBV5-1 and TRBJ2-2; 9 positions match TRBD1. J lost 0 bases, V lost 4 bases, and 1 base had no gene match. Germline V gives CDR1 SGHRS, CDR2 YFSETQ. The CDR3 totals 15 residues. In DNA form, the CDR3 reads TGCGCCAGCAGCCGGGACAGGGCGAACACCGGGGAGCTGTTTTTT. Its protein is CASSRDRANTGELFF.

The chain links TRBV2 to TRBJ1-5, with a possible D match to TRBD1 (5 bases). V was cut by 4 bases and J by 3 bases, with 10 bases left in between. In germline, CDR1 is SNHLY, CDR2 FYNNEI. This CDR3 is built from 14 residues. CDR3 sequence reads: CASSVQGFNQPQHF. CDR3 coding DNA: TGTGCCAGCAGTGTTCAGGGATTCAATCAGCCCCAGCATTTT.

The gene calls are TRBV10-3 and TRBJ1-1; 8 bases are a match to TRBD1. The trim removed 7 bases at V and 1 base at J, leaving 2 bases unmatched. The CDR3 length is 13 residues. The germline gives CDR1 ENHRY, CDR2 SYGVKD. The CDR3 protein is CAIKGTGNTEAFF. The CDR3 DNA reads TGTGCCATCAAGGGGACAGGGAACACTGAAGCTTTCTTT.

This clone was seen at least ten times. The sample has other DNA sequences that encode this CDR3 too. The chain uses TRBV18 and TRBJ1-1, with D unclear. From germline, CDR1 is KGHSH and CDR2 LQKENI. The length of the CDR3 is 14 residues. Trimming cost V 1 base and J 3 bases, with 9 bases left between them. DNA for the CDR3: TGTGCCAGCTCACCACTTAGGGAGGACACTGAAGCTTTCTTT. Encoded protein: CASSPLREDTEAFF.

The J gene is TRBJ2-5, the V gene TRBV7-9; possible D gene TRBD2, 5 bases. Trimming stripped 4 bases from V and 5 bases from J, with 17 bases between. Per the germline V gene, CDR1 is SEHNR and CDR2 is FQNEAQ (reference sequence). CDR3 length: 15 amino acids. The CDR3 protein is CASSSSGIYTETQYF. The CDR3 DNA reads as TGTGCCAGCAGCTCTTCCGGGATTTATACCGAGACCCAGTACTTC.

The rearrangement links TRBV5-6 to TRBJ2-7, with a weak D call TRBD1 (5 bases). V lost 0 bases, J lost 6 bases, and 10 bases lay in between. CDR1 and CDR2 from the germline V gene are SGHDT and YYEEEE. The CDR3 extends over 13 amino acids. The CDR3 DNA reads as TGTGCCAGCAGCTTGGACAGGTTGGGCGAGCAGTACTTC. This codes for CASSLDRLGEQYF. Full variable domain (missing parts from reference TRBV5-6 and TRBJ2-7): DAGVTQSPTHLIKTRGQQVTLRCSPKSGHDTVSWYQQALGQGPQFIFQYYEEEERQRGNFPDRFSGHQFPNYSSELNVNALLLGDSALYLCASSLDRLGEQYFGPGTRLTVT.

This clone occurred a few times. This rearrangement joins TRBV4-1 to TRBJ2-7; 9 bases line up with TRBD2. The CDR3 is 15 amino acids. Per germline, CDR1 MGHRA and CDR2 YSYEKL. The V and J ends lost 6 bases and 2 bases, in that order; junction bases with no gene match: 8. The CDR3 coding sequence is TGCGCCAGCAGTCCTGGGGGACTAGCCGCCTACGAGCAGTACTTC. Its protein product is CASSPGGLAAYEQYF.

V usage is TRBV28 and J usage is TRBJ2-7, with 14 bases fitting TRBD2. The CDR3 extends over 16 amino acids. Germline CDR1 is MDHEN and CDR2 is SYDVKM. V lost 5 bases to trimming and J lost 4 bases; unmatched junction nucleotides: 7. The DNA of the CDR3 is TGTGCCAGCAGTGAGGGACTAGCGGGAGTAAAGTACGAGCAGTACTTC. The encoded protein is CASSEGLAGVKYEQYF.

This clone has more than one count but fewer than ten. The chain carries TRBV7-3 and TRBJ2-1; 10 bases fit TRBD2. The V and J ends lost 5 bases and 9 bases, in that order; junction bases with no gene match: 7. Germline V gene data show CDR1 as SGHTA and CDR2 as FQGTGA. This CDR3 comprises 14 residues. The DNA for the CDR3 is TGTGCCAGCAGCGAAGGGGGGACTAGCGTTGAGCAGTTCTTC. Translation: CASSEGGTSVEQFF.

Notes on this clone: The identical CDR3 is also encoded by other nucleotide sequences in the sample. The chain links TRBV5-1 to TRBJ2-2; perhaps TRBD2 as D (6 bases). Germline assignment: CDR1 SGHRS and CDR2 YFSETQ. The CDR3 totals 14 residues. Trimming removed 0 bases at V and 5 bases at J, with 8 bases between. CDR3 sequence: CASSLAGGTGELFF. CDR3 coding DNA: TGCGCCAGCAGCTTGGCCGGGGGTACCGGGGAGCTGTTTTTT.

This chain links TRBV28 with TRBJ2-4; 8 bases line up with TRBD1. Germline V gene sequence: CDR1 MDHEN, CDR2 SYDVKM. V trimming: 1 base; J trimming: 5 bases; junction bases outside the gene matches: 4. The CDR3 consists of 15 residues. The DNA for the CDR3 is TGTGCCAGCAGTTTATTTGGACAGGGAGAAAACATTCAGTACTTC. Protein product: CASSLFGQGENIQYF.

The J gene is TRBJ2-6, the V gene TRBV1; the table's D gene call, TRBD2, was not cross checked with the DNA. TRBV1 is listed as a pseudogene. The length of the CDR3 is 18 residues. CDR3 coding DNA: TGCACCAGCAGCCGGGGCGTGGAAGCGGGCTCTGGGGCCAACGTCCTGACTTTC. Translated: CTSSRGVEAGSGANVLTF.

The CDR3, as DNA: TGCGCCAGCAGCCAGACTTCCGGGGGAGGATATGGCTACACCTTC. Translating it yields CASSQTSGGGYGYTF. The J gene is TRBJ1-2, the V gene TRBV5-1; tentatively, D is TRBD1 (5 bases). Trimming cost V 4 bases and J 5 bases, with 18 bases left between them. CDR1 and CDR2 (germline): SGHRS, YFSETQ. This CDR3 is 15 amino acids long. Drawing the rest from reference TRBV5-1 and TRBJ1-2, the complete variable domain is KAGVTQTPRYLIKTRGQQVTLSCSPISGHRSVSWYQQTPGQGLQFLFEYFSETQRNKGNFPGRFSGRQFSNSRSEMNVSTLELGDSALYLCASSQTSGGGYGYTFGSGTRLTVV.

This clone was observed a few times. The rearrangement links TRBV27 to TRBJ1-1; D remains ambiguous. The CDR3 covers 13 residues. Between the trimmed V and J ends, which lost 3 bases and 3 bases, there was a span of 8 bases. Germline V lookup: CDR1 MNHEY, CDR2 SMNVEV (reference sequence). For the CDR3, the DNA is TGTGCCAGCAGTTTTCTAAAGCACACTGAAGCTTTCTTT. Protein: CASSFLKHTEAFF.

V usage is TRBV5-1 and J usage is TRBJ2-3, with D tentatively TRBD2 (5 bases). Germline loops: CDR1 SGHRS, CDR2 YFSETQ. Trimming pared 5 bases from V and 0 bases from J, leaving 16 bases between. This CDR3 contains 16 residues. CDR3 nucleotide sequence: TGCGCCAGCAGGAGTGGCCCTACGGGAAGCACAGATACGCAGTATTTT. Encoded protein: CASRSGPTGSTDTQYF.

This chain connects TRBV2 to TRBJ2-3; D perhaps matches TRBD1 (5 bases). Per germline, CDR1 SNHLY and CDR2 FYNNEI. Trimming stripped 7 bases from V and 4 bases from J, with 6 bases between. This CDR3 has 11 amino acids. This chain's CDR3 is CASKGADTQYF. In DNA, the CDR3 is TGTGCCAGCAAAGGGGCAGATACGCAGTATTTT.